This TCR beta chain is drawn from a study of Ad26.COV2.S vaccination and SARS-CoV-2 variants. Germline V CDR1 and CDR2: SGDLS, YYNGEE. V lost 4 bases and J 0 bases, leaving 10 bases between the germline ends. The length of the CDR3 is 15 residues. Treatment given: some 19 received Ad26.COV2.S at low or high dose, single or two shots; 5 received placebo; per-sample allocation not given. The investigators took samples on day 63 after the first vaccine or placebo injection. An adult donor aged 18-55 years was enrolled in Boston. Repertoires were generated with immunoSEQ multiplex PCR, while TCRdb's copy carries only in-frame clones and drops some. The data hold about 420,000 clones, with 88% observed a single time.

The sequencing here drew on peripheral blood, taken in a trial of Ad26.COV2.S vaccine versus placebo. The chain uses TRBV9 and TRBJ2-2; D remains unclear. This clonotype was sampled from a person aged 18 to 59 who received the Ad26.COV2.S COVID-19 vaccine or a placebo. In DNA form, the CDR3 reads TGTGCCAGCAGCCCTAGTACGGCGAACACCGGGGAGCTGTTTTTT. Encoded protein: CASSPSTANTGELFF.